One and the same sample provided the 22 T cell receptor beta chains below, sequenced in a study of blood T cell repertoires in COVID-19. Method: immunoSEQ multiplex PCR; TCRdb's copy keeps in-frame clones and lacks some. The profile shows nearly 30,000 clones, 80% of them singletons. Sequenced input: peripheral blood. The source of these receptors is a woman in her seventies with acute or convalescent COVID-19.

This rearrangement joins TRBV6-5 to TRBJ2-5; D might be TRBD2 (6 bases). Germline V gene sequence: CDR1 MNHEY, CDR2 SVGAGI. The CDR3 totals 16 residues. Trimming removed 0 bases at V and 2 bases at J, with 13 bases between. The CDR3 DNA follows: TGTGCCAGCAGTTACTCGATCAGCGGGTTTCAAGAGACCCAGTACTTC. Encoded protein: CASSYSISGFQETQYF.

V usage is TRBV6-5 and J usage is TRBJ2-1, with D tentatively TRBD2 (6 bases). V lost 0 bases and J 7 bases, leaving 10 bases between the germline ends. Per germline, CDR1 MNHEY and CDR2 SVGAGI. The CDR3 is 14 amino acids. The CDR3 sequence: CASSYSSGRNEQFF. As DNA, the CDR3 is TGTGCCAGCAGTTACTCGTCAGGGAGGAATGAGCAGTTCTTC.

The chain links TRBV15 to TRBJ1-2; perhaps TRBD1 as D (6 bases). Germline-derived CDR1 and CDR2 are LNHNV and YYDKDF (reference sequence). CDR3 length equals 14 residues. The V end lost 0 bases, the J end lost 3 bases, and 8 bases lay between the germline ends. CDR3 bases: TGTGCCACCAGCAGAGAAAAGGGGGACTATGGCTACACCTTC. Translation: CATSREKGDYGYTF. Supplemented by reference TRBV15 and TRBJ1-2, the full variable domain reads DAMVIQNPRYQVTQFGKPVTLSCSQTLNHNVMYWYQQKSSQAPKLLFHYYDKDFNNEADTPDNFQSRRPNTSFCFLDIRSPGLGDTAMYLCATSREKGDYGYTFGSGTRLTVV.

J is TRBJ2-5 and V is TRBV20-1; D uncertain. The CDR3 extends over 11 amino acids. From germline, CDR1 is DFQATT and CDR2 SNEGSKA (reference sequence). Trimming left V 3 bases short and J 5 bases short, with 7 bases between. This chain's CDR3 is CSASGYETQYF. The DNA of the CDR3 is TGCAGTGCTAGCGGGTATGAGACCCAGTACTTC.

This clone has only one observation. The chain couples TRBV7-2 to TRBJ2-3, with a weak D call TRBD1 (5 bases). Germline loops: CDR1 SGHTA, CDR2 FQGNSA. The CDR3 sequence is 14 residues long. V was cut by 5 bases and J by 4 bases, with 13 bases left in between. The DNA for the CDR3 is TGTGCCAGCAGCCCTAACAGGAGATCAGATACGCAGTATTTT. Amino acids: CASSPNRRSDTQYF.

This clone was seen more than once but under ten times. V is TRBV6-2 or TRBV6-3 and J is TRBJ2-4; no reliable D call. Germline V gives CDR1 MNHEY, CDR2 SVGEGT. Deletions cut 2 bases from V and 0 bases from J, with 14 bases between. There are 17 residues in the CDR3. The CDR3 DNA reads TGTGCCAGCAGTTACGTCGTAACAGAACTAGCCAAAAACATTCAGTACTTC. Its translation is CASSYVVTELAKNIQYF.

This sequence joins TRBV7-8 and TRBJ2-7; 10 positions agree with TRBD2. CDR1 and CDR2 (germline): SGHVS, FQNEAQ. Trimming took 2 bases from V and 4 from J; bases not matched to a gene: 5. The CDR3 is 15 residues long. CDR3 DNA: TGTGCCAGCAGCTTAACGGCTAGCGGGGGTTACGAGCAGTACTTC. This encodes CASSLTASGGYEQYF. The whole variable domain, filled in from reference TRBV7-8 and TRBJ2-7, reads GAGVSQSPRYKVAKRGQDVALRCDPISGHVSLFWYQQALGQGPEFLTYFQNEAQLDKSGLPSDRFFAERPEGSVSTLKIQRTQQEDSAVYLCASSLTASGGYEQYFGPGTRLTVT.

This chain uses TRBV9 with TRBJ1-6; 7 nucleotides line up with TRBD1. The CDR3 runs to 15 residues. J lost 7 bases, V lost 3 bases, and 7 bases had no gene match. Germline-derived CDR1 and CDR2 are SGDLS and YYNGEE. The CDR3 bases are TGTGCCAGCAGCGAAATTGGGACAGTCAATTCACCCCTCCACTTT. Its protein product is CASSEIGTVNSPLHF.

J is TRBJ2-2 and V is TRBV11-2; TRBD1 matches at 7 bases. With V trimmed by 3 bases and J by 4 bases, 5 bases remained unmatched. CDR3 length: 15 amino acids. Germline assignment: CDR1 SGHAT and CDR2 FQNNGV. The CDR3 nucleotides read TGTGCCAGCAGCTTCAACAGGGGAAGCACCGGGGAGCTGTTTTTT. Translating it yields CASSFNRGSTGELFF.

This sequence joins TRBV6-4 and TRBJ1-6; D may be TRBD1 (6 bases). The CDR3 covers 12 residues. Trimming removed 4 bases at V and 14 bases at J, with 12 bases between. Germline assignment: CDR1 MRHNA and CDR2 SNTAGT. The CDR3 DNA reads TGTGCCAGCAGTGGCGACAGGAGGACCCTCCACTTT. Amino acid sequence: CASSGDRRTLHF.

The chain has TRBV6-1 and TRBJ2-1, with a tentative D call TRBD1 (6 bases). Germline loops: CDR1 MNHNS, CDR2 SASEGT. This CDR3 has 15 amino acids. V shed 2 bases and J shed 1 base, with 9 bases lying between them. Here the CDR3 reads CASSEWDKSYNEQFF. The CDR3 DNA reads TGTGCCAGCAGTGAATGGGACAAATCCTACAATGAGCAGTTCTTC.

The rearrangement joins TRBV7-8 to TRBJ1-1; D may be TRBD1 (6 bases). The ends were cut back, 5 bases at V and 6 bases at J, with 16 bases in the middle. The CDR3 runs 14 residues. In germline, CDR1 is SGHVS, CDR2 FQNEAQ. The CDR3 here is CASSRQALTPEAFF. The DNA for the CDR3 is TGTGCCAGCAGCCGACAGGCCTTAACCCCTGAAGCTTTCTTT.

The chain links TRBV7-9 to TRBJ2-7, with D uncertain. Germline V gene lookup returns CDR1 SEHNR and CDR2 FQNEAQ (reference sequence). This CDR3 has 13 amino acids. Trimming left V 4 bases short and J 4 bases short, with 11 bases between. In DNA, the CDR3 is TGTGCCAGCAGCTCACCGGGTTTTTACGAGCAGTACTTC. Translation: CASSSPGFYEQYF.

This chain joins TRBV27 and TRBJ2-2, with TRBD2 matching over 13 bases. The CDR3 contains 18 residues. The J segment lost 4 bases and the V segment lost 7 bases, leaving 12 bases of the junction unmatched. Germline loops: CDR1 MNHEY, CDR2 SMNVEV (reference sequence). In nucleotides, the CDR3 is TGTGCCAGCACCTACGGGACTAGCGGGGCCATGGGCACCGGGGAGCTGTTTTTT. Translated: CASTYGTSGAMGTGELFF.

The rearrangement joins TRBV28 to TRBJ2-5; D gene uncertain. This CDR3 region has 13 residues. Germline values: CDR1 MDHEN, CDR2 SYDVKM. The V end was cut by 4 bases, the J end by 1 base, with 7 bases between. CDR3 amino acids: CASSSWAQETQYF. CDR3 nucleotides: TGTGCCAGCAGTTCCTGGGCCCAAGAGACCCAGTACTTC.

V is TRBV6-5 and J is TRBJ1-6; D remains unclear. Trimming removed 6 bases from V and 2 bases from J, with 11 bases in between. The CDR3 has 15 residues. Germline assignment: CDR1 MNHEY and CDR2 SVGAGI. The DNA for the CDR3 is TGTGCCAGCAGCATGGGAGATCCCTATAATTCACCCCTCCACTTT. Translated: CASSMGDPYNSPLHF.

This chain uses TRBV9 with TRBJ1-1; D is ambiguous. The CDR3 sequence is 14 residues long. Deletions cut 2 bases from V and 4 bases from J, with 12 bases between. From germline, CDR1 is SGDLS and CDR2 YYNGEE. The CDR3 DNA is TGTGCCAGCAGCGTGCTTACACAGAGCACTGAAGCTTTCTTT. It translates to CASSVLTQSTEAFF.

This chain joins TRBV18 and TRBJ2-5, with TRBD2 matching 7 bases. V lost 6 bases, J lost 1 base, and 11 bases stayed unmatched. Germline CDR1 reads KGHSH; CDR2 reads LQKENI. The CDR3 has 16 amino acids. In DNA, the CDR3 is TGTGCCAGCTCCCCCCCTCGAGGGGAGGGCCAAGAGACCCAGTACTTC. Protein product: CASSPPRGEGQETQYF.

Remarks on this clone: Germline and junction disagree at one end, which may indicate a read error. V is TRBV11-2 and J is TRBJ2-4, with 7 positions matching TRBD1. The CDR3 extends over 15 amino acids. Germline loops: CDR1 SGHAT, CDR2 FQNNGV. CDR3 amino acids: CASSFTGTAQNIQYF. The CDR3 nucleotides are TGTGCCAGCAGCTTTACCGGGACAGCCCAAAACATTCAGTACTTC.

DNA for the CDR3: TGTGCCAGCGAGGGAACTGAAGCTTTCTTT. Amino acids: CASEGTEAFF. The V gene is TRBV6-5, the J gene TRBJ1-1; D call uncertain. There are 10 residues in the CDR3. Germline V gene sequence: CDR1 MNHEY, CDR2 SVGAGI. Trimming shortened V by 8 bases and J by 5 bases, and 6 bases separated the two germline ends.

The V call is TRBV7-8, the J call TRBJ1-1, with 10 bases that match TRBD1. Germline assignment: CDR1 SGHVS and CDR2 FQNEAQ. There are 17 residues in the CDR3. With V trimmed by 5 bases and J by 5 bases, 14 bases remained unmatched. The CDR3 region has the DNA TGTGCCAGCAGCCCGATGTCCCGGACAGGGGGAGGAACTGAAGCTTTCTTT. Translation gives CASSPMSRTGGGTEAFF.

CDR3 nucleotides: TGTGCCAGCAGCCAAACAGGGGCTGGGGCCAACGTCCTGACTTTC. It specifies CASSQTGAGANVLTF. V gene TRBV4-2 combines with J gene TRBJ2-6; 7 positions match TRBD1. V gave up 2 bases and J gave up 2 bases; unmatched junction bases: 0. Per germline, CDR1 LGHNA and CDR2 YNFKEQ. The CDR3 length is 15 residues.